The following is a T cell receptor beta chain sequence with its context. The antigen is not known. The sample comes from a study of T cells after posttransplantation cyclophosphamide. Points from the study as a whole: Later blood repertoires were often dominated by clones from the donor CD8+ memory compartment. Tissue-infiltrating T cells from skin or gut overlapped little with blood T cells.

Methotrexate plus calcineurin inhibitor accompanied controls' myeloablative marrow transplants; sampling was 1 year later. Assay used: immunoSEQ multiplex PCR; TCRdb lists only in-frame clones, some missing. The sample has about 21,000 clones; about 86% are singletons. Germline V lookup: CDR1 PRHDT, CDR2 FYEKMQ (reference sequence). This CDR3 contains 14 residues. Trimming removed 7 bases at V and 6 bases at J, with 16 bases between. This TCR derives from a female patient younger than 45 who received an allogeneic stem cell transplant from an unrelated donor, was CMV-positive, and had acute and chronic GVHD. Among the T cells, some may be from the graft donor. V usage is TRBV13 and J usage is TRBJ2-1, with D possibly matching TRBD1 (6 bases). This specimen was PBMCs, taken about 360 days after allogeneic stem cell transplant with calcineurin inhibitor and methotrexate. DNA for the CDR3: TGTGCCAGCATACCTCAGGGGTTGGGCAATGAGCAGTTCTTC. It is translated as CASIPQGLGNEQFF.